A single sample is the source of the 20 T cell receptor beta chains below, sequenced in a study of B cell selection in AIRE deficiency. CD4+CD127+ cells were sorted as the conventional CD4 T cells. Data came from immunoSEQ multiplex PCR; TCRdb stores just in-frame clones and leaves some out. Of some 24,000 clones in the sample, roughly 97% were seen once. The specimen sequenced was conventional CD4+ T cells sorted from PBMCs. The receptors were gathered from a human donor with AIRE deficiency.

The chain recombines TRBV19 with TRBJ2-1; D is uncertain. The germline CDR1 and CDR2 sequences are LNHDA and SQIVND (reference sequence). Trimming stripped 9 bases from V and 0 bases from J, with 9 bases between. The CDR3 covers 13 residues. CDR3 in amino acids: CASPEVSYNEQFF. CDR3 DNA: TGTGCCAGCCCAGAGGTCTCCTACAATGAGCAGTTCTTC.

The chain uses TRBV6-4 and TRBJ1-2, with TRBD1 as a possible D gene (6 bases). Germline V gene data show CDR1 as MRHNA and CDR2 as SNTAGT. The CDR3 covers 15 residues. Trimming pared 5 bases from V and 4 bases from J, leaving 17 bases between. CDR3 loop: CASSSTQGESYGYTF. The CDR3 DNA reads as TGTGCCAGCAGTTCCACACAGGGCGAATCCTATGGCTACACCTTC.

The gene calls are TRBV6-6 and TRBJ1-1, with D hard to call. V was pared by 9 bases and J by 2 bases, with 10 bases between. This CDR3 contains 12 residues. Germline V gene lookup returns CDR1 MNHNY and CDR2 SVGAGI (reference sequence). DNA for the CDR3: TGTGCCAGTGGACCGTACAACACTGAAGCTTTCTTT. It translates to CASGPYNTEAFF.

This clone occurred a few times. Other DNA sequences in the sample encode the same CDR3. The rearrangement joins TRBV9 to TRBJ1-1; possibly TRBD1 for D (6 bases). This CDR3 contains 14 residues. Trimming removed 0 bases at V and 0 bases at J, with 6 bases between. CDR1 SGDLS and CDR2 YYNGEE come from the germline V gene. The CDR3 here is CASSVAGVNTEAFF. CDR3 DNA sequence: TGTGCCAGCAGCGTAGCAGGGGTGAACACTGAAGCTTTCTTT.

This rearrangement joins TRBV11-3 to TRBJ2-3, with a tentative D call TRBD1 (5 bases). The CDR3 runs to 14 residues. Germline CDR1 reads SGHNT; CDR2 reads YENEEA. Trimming removed 2 bases from V and 4 bases from J, with 10 bases in between. The CDR3 DNA sequence: TGTGCCAGCAGCTTACAGGGTAATGCAGATACGCAGTATTTT. Translation: CASSLQGNADTQYF.

The chain combines TRBV2 with TRBJ1-5; possible D gene TRBD1, 6 bases. V dropped 3 bases and J dropped 4 bases, with 10 bases sitting between them. From germline, CDR1 is SNHLY and CDR2 FYNNEI. This CDR3 is 14 amino acids long. CDR3 bases: TGTGCCAGCAGTGAGGGGGCGCAGAATCAGCCCCAGCATTTT. Translating it yields CASSEGAQNQPQHF.

This clone is a singleton in its sample. The rearrangement uses TRBV19 and TRBJ1-5; D unclear. This CDR3 is built from 15 residues. Trimming cost V 6 bases and J 0 bases, with 12 bases left between them. The germline CDR1 and CDR2 sequences are LNHDA and SQIVND (reference sequence). CDR3 region: CASSPGMLSNQPQHF. DNA for the CDR3: TGTGCCAGTAGCCCTGGAATGCTTAGCAATCAGCCCCAGCATTTT. Variable domain in full (rest from reference TRBV19 and TRBJ1-5): DGGITQSPKYLFRKEGQNVTLSCEQNLNHDAMYWYRQDPGQGLRLIYYSQIVNDFQKGDIAEGYSVSREKKESFPLTVTSAQKNPTAFYLCASSPGMLSNQPQHFGDGTRLSIL.

V and J are TRBV7-9 and TRBJ1-4, with D tentatively TRBD1 (6 bases). Germline V gene data show CDR1 as SEHNR and CDR2 as FQNEAQ (reference sequence). The CDR3 runs 16 residues. The ends were cut back, 5 bases at V and 7 bases at J, with 20 bases in the middle. This CDR3 reads CASSPRTVGASEKLFF. The CDR3 DNA is TGTGCCAGCAGCCCGCGGACAGTTGGGGCGTCTGAAAAACTGTTTTTT. The full variable domain, in which reference TRBV7-9 and TRBJ1-4 provide the parts outside the CDR3, is DTGVSQNPRHKITKRGQNVTFRCDPISEHNRLYWYRQTLGQGPEFLTYFQNEAQLEKSRLLSDRFSAERPKGSFSTLEIQRTEQGDSAMYLCASSPRTVGASEKLFFGSGTQLSVL.

The genes are TRBV7-2 and TRBJ2-7; 8 bases line up with TRBD1. Trimming cost V 5 bases and J 1 base; bases outside gene matches: 4. The CDR3 has 14 residues. Germline CDR1 SGHTA, CDR2 FQGNSA. The CDR3 region has the DNA TGTGCCAGCAGCCCCGACAGGGGATCCTACGAGCAGTACTTC. It yields the protein CASSPDRGSYEQYF.

The rearrangement joins TRBV6-1 to TRBJ2-7; D uncertain. CDR1 is MNHNS and CDR2 is SASEGT in the germline V gene. V lost 2 bases and J 5 bases, leaving 7 bases between the germline ends. The CDR3 covers 12 residues. The CDR3 here is CASSEWSHEQYF. CDR3 DNA: TGTGCCAGCAGTGAATGGTCCCACGAGCAGTACTTC.

The V call is TRBV5-1, the J call TRBJ1-4; weak D call: TRBD1 (6 bases). In germline, CDR1 is SGHRS, CDR2 YFSETQ. The CDR3 totals 14 residues. Trimming took 0 bases from V and 11 from J, leaving 14 bases between them. The CDR3 region is CASSLVTGLPKLFF. The DNA for the CDR3 is TGCGCCAGCAGCTTGGTTACAGGGTTGCCCAAACTGTTTTTT.

This clone was found a few times. The CDR3 DNA reads TGCGCCAGCAGCTTGCTGGGACTAGCGGGAGGTCTATTGGAGACCCAGTACTTC. The encoded protein is CASSLLGLAGGLLETQYF. J is TRBJ2-5 and V is TRBV5-1; 15 positions agree with TRBD2. The length of the CDR3 is 18 residues. The germline V gene encodes CDR1 SGHRS and CDR2 YFSETQ. After removal of 1 base from V and 5 bases from J, the junction contained 9 bases not matched to a gene.

This clone has a single count. The V call is TRBV2, the J call TRBJ2-7; D tentatively reads TRBD1 or TRBD2 (7 bases each). From germline, CDR1 is SNHLY and CDR2 FYNNEI. Trimming stripped 7 bases from V and 7 bases from J, with 17 bases between. The CDR3 runs 13 residues. CDR3: CASTGEGAREQYF. CDR3 in DNA: TGTGCCAGCACGGGGGAGGGGGCGCGGGAGCAGTACTTC.

The chain couples TRBV7-2 to TRBJ2-1; D may be TRBD2 (5 bases). This CDR3 has 15 amino acids. With 1 base removed from V and 0 bases from J, the gap between germline ends came to 7 bases. Germline V gene data show CDR1 as SGHTA and CDR2 as FQGNSA. The CDR3 loop reads CASSLGGPSYNEQFF. The CDR3, as DNA: TGTGCCAGCAGCTTAGGCGGGCCCTCCTACAATGAGCAGTTCTTC.

V gene TRBV7-2 combines with J gene TRBJ2-4, with 7 bases that match TRBD1. V dropped 5 bases and J dropped 9; count of bases not matched to a gene: 13. CDR1 is SGHTA and CDR2 is FQGNSA in the germline V gene. There are 15 residues in the CDR3. CDR3 nucleotide sequence: TGTGCCAGCAGCGACCGTGCGACAGGGATAAGCATTCAGTACTTC. Amino acid sequence: CASSDRATGISIQYF.

The rearrangement links TRBV11-2 to TRBJ1-3; D is ambiguous. V shed 5 bases and J shed 6 bases, with 8 bases lying between them. The CDR3 has 12 residues. Germline CDR1 SGHAT, CDR2 FQNNGV. The CDR3 region is CASSASVNTIYF. The CDR3 coding sequence is TGTGCCAGCAGCGCATCAGTAAACACCATATATTTT.

The chain has TRBV2 and TRBJ2-7, with 9 positions matching TRBD2. CDR3 length: 15 residues. Per the germline V gene, CDR1 is SNHLY and CDR2 is FYNNEI. V shed 6 bases and J 7 bases; nucleotides not matched to a gene: 13. CDR3 residues: CASRESGRPLEEQYF. The DNA for the CDR3 is TGTGCCAGCAGAGAAAGCGGGAGGCCCCTAGAGGAGCAGTACTTC.

This clone was seen only a few times. The V call is TRBV2, the J call TRBJ2-7, with TRBD1 as a possible D gene (6 bases). V shed 5 bases and J shed 3 bases, with 8 bases lying between them. CDR1 and CDR2 (germline): SNHLY, FYNNEI. The CDR3 totals 12 residues. The CDR3 sequence: CASSQQGYEQYF. Here the CDR3 DNA reads TGTGCCAGCAGTCAACAGGGCTACGAGCAGTACTTC.

This clone was found once. This chain joins TRBV7-9 and TRBJ2-2; the D gene is possibly TRBD1 (6 bases). V lost 5 bases and J lost 3, with 19 bases in between. Per germline, CDR1 SEHNR and CDR2 FQNEAQ (reference sequence). The CDR3 extends over 17 amino acids. This chain's CDR3 is CASSPRVGRGYTGELFF. The CDR3 DNA is TGTGCCAGCAGCCCCCGAGTCGGCAGGGGTTACACCGGGGAGCTGTTTTTT.

J is TRBJ1-1 and V is TRBV25-1, with D possibly matching TRBD1 (6 bases). V dropped 5 bases and J dropped 1 base, with 20 bases sitting between them. Germline V CDR1 and CDR2: MGHDK, SYGVNS. This CDR3 comprises 17 residues. As DNA, the CDR3 is TGTGCCAGCAGTAAAGGGGGAGGGGTCAGAGCGAACACTGAAGCTTTCTTT. This sequence encodes CASSKGGGVRANTEAFF. Full variable domain (rest looked up from reference TRBV25-1 and TRBJ1-1): EADIYQTPRYLVIGTGKKITLECSQTMGHDKMYWYQQDPGMELHLIHYSYGVNSTEKGDLSSESTVSRIRTEHFPLTLESARPSHTSQYLCASSKGGGVRANTEAFFGQGTRLTVV.